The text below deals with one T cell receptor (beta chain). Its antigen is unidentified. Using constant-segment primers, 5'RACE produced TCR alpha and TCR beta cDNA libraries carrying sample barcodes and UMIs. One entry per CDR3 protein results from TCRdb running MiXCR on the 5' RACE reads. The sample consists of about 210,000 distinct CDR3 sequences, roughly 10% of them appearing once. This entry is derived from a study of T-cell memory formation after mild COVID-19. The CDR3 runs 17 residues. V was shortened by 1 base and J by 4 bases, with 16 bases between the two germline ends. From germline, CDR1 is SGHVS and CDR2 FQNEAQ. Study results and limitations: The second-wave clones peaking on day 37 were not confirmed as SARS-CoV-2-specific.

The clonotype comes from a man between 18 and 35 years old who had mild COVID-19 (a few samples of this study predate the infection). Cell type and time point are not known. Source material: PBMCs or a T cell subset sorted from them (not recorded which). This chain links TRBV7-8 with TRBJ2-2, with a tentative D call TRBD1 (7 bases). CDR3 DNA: TGTGCCAGCAGCTTAGTTCGGGGCAGGGGGGTCACCGGGGAGCTGTTTTTT. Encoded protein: CASSLVRGRGVTGELFF.